The clone carrying this T cell receptor (beta chain) is labeled as large. What it binds is not known. This entry belongs to a study of tumor and adjacent non-tumor tissue in lung cancer. Overall study context: The patients, around 9 men and about five women, were 31 to 76 with stage I to III disease.

Study results and caveats: Tumor tissue had significantly higher TCR diversity than normal lung.

RNA was extracted from bulk tissue without any cell sorting. Distant lung tissue was collected more than 3 cm away from the tumor edge. Newly diagnosed lung cancer patients had thoracic surgery in China, August–November 2014, without prior chemotherapy. A modified ARM-PCR protocol with three rounds of nested PCR amplified TCRbeta. A single record per CDR3 protein comes from TCRdb applying MiXCR to the multiplex PCR reads. The sample lists tens of thousands of distinct CDR3 sequences, less than 70% occurring once. The CDR3 loop spans 14 amino acids. Trimming removed 4 bases from V and 4 bases from J, with 14 bases in between. Per the germline V gene, CDR1 is MNHEY and CDR2 is SVGAGI.

Sequenced material: distant non-tumor lung tissue. The V and J genes are TRBV6-5 and TRBJ2-7; possibly TRBD1 for D (5 bases). The receptor's source is a woman in her thirties or forties with non-small cell lung cancer. For the CDR3, the DNA is TGTGCCAGCAGTTCCCCAAGTAAGGGGTACGAGCAGTACTTC. Translating it yields CASSSPSKGYEQYF.